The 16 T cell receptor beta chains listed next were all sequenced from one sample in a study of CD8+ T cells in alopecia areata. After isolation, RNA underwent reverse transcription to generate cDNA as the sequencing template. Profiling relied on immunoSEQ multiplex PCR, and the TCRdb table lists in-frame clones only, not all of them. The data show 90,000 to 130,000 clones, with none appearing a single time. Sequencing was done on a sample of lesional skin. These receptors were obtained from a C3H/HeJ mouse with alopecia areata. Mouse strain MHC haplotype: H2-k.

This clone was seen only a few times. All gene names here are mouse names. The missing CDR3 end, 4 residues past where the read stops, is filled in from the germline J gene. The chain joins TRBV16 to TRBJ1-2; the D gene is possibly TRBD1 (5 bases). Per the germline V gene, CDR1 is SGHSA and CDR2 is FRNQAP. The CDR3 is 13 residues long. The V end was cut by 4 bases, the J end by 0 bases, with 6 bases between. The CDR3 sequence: CASSSQANSDYTF. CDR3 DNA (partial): TGTGCAAGCAGCTCACAGGCAAACTCC.

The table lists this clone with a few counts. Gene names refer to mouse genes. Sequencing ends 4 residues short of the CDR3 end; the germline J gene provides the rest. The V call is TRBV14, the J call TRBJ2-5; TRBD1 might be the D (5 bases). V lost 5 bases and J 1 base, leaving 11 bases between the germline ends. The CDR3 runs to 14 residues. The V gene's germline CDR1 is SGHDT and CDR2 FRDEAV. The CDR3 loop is CASRPEGDQDTQYF. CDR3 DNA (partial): TGTGCCAGCAGGCCCGAAGGGGACCAAGAC.

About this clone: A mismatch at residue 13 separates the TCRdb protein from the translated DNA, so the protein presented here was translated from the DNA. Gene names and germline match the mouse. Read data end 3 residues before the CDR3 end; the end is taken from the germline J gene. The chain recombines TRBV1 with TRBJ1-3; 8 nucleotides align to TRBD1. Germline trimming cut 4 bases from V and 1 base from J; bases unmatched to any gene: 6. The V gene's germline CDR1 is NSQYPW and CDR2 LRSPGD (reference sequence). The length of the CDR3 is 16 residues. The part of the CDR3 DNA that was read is TGCACCTGCAGTGGGACAGGGCCATCCTCTGGAAATACG. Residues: CTCSGTGPSSGNT. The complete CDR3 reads CTCSGTGPSSGNTLYF.

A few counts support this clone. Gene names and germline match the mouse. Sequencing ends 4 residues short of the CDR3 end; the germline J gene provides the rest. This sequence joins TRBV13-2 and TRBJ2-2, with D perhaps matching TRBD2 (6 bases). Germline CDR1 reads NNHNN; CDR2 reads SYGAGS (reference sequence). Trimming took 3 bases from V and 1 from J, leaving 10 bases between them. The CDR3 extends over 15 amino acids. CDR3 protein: CASGVGLLNTGQLYF. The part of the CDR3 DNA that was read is TGTGCCAGCGGTGTGGGACTTTTAAACACCGGG.

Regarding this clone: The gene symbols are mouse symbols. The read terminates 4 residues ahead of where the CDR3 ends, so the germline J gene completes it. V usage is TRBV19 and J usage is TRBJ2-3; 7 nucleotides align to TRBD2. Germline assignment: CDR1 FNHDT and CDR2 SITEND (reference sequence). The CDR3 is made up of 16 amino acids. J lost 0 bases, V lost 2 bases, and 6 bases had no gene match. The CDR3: CASSIPTGSSAETLYF. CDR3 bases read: TGTGCCAGCAGTATCCCGACTGGGAGTAGTGCAGAA.

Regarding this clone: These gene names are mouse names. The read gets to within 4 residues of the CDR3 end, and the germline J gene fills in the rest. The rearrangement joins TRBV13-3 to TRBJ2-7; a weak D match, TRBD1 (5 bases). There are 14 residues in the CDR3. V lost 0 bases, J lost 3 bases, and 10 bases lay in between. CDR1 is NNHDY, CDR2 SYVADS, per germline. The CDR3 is CASSDEEGNYEQYF. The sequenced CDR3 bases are TGTGCCAGCAGTGATGAAGAGGGGAACTAT.

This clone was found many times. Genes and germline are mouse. CDR3 bases read: TGTGCCAGCAGTGATCGGGACTGGGGTGAAGAC. Protein sequence: CASSDRDWGED. The entire CDR3 is CASSDRDWGEDTQYF. The genes are TRBV13-3 and TRBJ2-5, with 10 bases fitting TRBD2. The CDR3 end falls 4 residues outside the read, so it is completed with the germline J gene. CDR3 length equals 15 residues. CDR1 and CDR2 from the germline V gene are NNHDY and SYVADS. Together with reference TRBV13-3 and TRBJ2-5, the CDR3 gives the full variable domain: EAAVTQSPRSKVAVTGGKVTLSCHQTNNHDYMYWYRQDTGHGLRLIHYSYVADSTEKGDIPDGYKASRPSQENFSLILELASLSQTAVYFCASSDRDWGEDTQYFGPGTRLLVL.

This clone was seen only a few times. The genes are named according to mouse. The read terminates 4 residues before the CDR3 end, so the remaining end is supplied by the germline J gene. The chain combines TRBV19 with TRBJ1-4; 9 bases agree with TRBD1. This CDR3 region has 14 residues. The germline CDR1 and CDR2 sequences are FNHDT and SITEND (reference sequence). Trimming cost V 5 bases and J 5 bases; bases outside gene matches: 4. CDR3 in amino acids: CASRRQGVNERLFF. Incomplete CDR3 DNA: TGTGCCAGCAGAAGACAGGGGGTGAACGAA.

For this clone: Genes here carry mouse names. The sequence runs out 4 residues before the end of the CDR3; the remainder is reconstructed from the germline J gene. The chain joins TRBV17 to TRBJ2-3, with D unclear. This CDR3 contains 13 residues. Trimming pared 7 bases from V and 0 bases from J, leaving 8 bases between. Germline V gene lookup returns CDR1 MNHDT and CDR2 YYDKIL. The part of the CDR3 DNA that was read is TGTGCTAGCAACCCAGGTAGTGCAGAA. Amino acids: CASNPGSAE. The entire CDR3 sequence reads CASNPGSAETLYF.

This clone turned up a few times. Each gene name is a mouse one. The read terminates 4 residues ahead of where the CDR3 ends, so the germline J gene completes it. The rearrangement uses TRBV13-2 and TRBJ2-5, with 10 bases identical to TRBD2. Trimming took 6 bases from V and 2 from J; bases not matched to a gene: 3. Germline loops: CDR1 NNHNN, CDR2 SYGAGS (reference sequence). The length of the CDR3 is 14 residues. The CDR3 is CASAWGGSQDTQYF. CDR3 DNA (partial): TGTGCCAGCGCCTGGGGGGGCAGCCAAGAC.

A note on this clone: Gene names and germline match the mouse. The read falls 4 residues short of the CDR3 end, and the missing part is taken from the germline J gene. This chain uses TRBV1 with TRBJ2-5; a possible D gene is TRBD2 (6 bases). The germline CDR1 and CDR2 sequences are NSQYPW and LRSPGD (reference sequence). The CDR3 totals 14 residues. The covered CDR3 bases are TGCACCTGCAGTGACCGGGACTTGGGGGAC. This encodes CTCSDRDLGD. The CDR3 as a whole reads CTCSDRDLGDTQYF.

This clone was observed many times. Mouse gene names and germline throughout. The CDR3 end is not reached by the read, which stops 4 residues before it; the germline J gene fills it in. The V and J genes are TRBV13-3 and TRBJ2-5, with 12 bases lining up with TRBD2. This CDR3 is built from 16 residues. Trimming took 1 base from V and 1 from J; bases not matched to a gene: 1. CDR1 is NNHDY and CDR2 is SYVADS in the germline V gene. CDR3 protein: CASSDRLGGHQDTQYF. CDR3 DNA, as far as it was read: TGTGCCAGCAGTGATAGACTGGGGGGGCACCAAGAC.

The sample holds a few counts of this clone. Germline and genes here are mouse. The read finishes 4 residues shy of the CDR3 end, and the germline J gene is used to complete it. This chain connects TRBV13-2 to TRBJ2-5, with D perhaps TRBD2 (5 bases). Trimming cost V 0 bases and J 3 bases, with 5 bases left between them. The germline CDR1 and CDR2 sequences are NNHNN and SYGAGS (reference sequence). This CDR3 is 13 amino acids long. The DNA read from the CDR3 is TGTGCCAGCGGTGATGACTGGCAAGAC. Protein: CASGDDWQD. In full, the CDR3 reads CASGDDWQDTQYF.

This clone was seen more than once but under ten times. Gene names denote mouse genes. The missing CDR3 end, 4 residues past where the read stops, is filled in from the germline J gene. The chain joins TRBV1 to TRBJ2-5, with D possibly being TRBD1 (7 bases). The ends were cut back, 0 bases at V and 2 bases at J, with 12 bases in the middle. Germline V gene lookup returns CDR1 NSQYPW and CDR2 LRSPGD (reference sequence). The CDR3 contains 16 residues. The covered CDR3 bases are TGCACCTGCAGTGCAGAGAGGGGGCCACTCCAAGAC. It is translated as CTCSAERGPLQD. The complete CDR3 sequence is CTCSAERGPLQDTQYF.

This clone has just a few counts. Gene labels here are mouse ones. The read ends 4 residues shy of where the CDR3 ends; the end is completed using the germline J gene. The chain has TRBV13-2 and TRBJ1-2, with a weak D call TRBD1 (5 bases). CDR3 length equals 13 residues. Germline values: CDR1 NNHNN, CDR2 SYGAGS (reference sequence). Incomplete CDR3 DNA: TGTGCCAGCGGTGGCGCAGGGAGATCC. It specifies CASGGAGRS. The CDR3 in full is CASGGAGRSDYTF.

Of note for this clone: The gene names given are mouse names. Incomplete CDR3 DNA: TGTGCCAGCGGTGATCCGGGACTGGGGGCCAACCAAGAC. It specifies CASGDPGLGANQD. From start to end, the CDR3 is CASGDPGLGANQDTQYF. The chain carries TRBV13-2 and TRBJ2-5; the match to TRBD2 covers 11 bases. The read terminates 4 residues ahead of where the CDR3 ends, so the germline J gene completes it. With V trimmed by 1 base and J by 0 bases, 4 bases remained unmatched. The CDR3 sequence is 17 residues long. The germline V gene encodes CDR1 NNHNN and CDR2 SYGAGS (reference sequence).